This T cell receptor beta chain was recorded in a study of technical replicates of blood from a few donors. From germline, CDR1 is MGHRA and CDR2 YSYEKL. The CDR3 spans 17 residues. Trimming shortened V by 0 bases and J by 3 bases, and 15 bases separated the two germline ends. Profiled with immunoSEQ multiplex PCR; TCRdb holds only in-frame clones, not every one. Among approximately 99,000 clones, around 96% were seen once, and the ten largest hold more than 0.2%. The chain joins TRBV4-1 to TRBJ2-1; possibly TRBD2 for D (6 bases). The sample was T cells isolated from PBMCs. The receptor was derived from a human donor in good health. The CDR3 protein is CASSQEVIVGGYNEQFF. The CDR3 DNA reads as TGCGCCAGCAGCCAAGAGGTGATCGTGGGGGGCTACAATGAGCAGTTCTTC.